What follows are 21 T cell receptor beta chains derived from one specimen sequenced in a study of blood T cell repertoires in COVID-19. Only in-frame clones appear in the TCRdb table, and some are missing; sequencing was by immunoSEQ multiplex PCR. Found here are some 320,000 clones, around 88% of them singletons; the top ten hold 6.9%. The material sequenced was peripheral blood. These receptors came from a woman in her 30s who had recovered from COVID-19.

The V gene is TRBV3-1 (or the pseudogene TRBV3-2), the J gene TRBJ1-2, with a possible D match to TRBD1 (6 bases). Germline V gene sequence: CDR1 LGHDT, CDR2 YNNKEL (reference sequence). The V and J ends lost 1 base and 6 bases respectively, with 6 bases between them. The CDR3 totals 12 residues. The CDR3 loop reads CASSQAGDGYTF. For the CDR3, the DNA is TGTGCCAGCAGCCAAGCAGGGGATGGCTACACCTTC.

This rearrangement joins TRBV7-2 to TRBJ2-3, with a possible D match to TRBD1 (5 bases). V was shortened by 4 bases and J by 0 bases, with 17 bases between the two germline ends. CDR3 length equals 17 residues. Germline CDR1 reads SGHTA; CDR2 reads FQGNSA. DNA for the CDR3: TGTGCCAGCAGCTCCCCCCCGGGCAGGGCTAGCACAGATACGCAGTATTTT. Its protein product is CASSSPPGRASTDTQYF. The full variable domain, in which reference TRBV7-2 and TRBJ2-3 provide the parts outside the CDR3, is GAGVSQSPSNKVTEKGKDVELRCDPISGHTALYWYRQSLGQGLEFLIYFQGNSAPDKSGLPSDRFSAERTGGSVSTLTIQRTQQEDSAVYLCASSSPPGRASTDTQYFGPGTRLTVL.

The rearrangement uses TRBV7-9 and TRBJ2-1; D might be TRBD1 (5 bases). The CDR3 is 16 residues long. The germline gives CDR1 SEHNR, CDR2 FQNEAQ (reference sequence). V was trimmed by 4 bases and J by 3 bases, leaving 16 bases between them. This chain's CDR3 is CASSSPRVTLYNEQFF. The CDR3, as DNA: TGTGCCAGCAGCTCCCCCAGGGTAACCCTCTACAATGAGCAGTTCTTC.

The chain has TRBV9 and TRBJ1-5; D is unresolved. Per germline, CDR1 SGDLS and CDR2 YYNGEE. Trimming took off 0 bases at V and 0 bases at J, with 10 bases between the two ends. The CDR3 covers 16 residues. The CDR3 protein is CASSVGAGYSNQPQHF. The CDR3 DNA sequence: TGTGCCAGCAGCGTAGGTGCAGGCTATAGCAATCAGCCCCAGCATTTT.

The CDR3 sequence is CASSLDSSGLRAQETQYF. Written as DNA, the CDR3 is TGTGCCAGCAGCTTAGATTCGTCCGGCCTGAGGGCCCAAGAGACCCAGTACTTC. This rearrangement joins TRBV11-2 to TRBJ2-5, with D maybe TRBD2 (5 bases). Trimming removed 0 bases at V and 1 base at J, with 18 bases between. The germline CDR1 and CDR2 sequences are SGHAT and FQNNGV. CDR3 length equals 18 residues.

The V and J genes are TRBV4-2 and TRBJ2-1, with 9 positions matching TRBD1. The CDR3 has 14 amino acids. CDR1 and CDR2 (germline): LGHNA, YNFKEQ. With V trimmed by 4 bases and J by 5 bases, 3 bases remained unmatched. CDR3: CASSRWTGDNEQFF. The CDR3 nucleotides read TGTGCCAGCAGCCGATGGACAGGGGACAATGAGCAGTTCTTC.

The chain has TRBV12-3 or TRBV12-4 and TRBJ1-1; D uncertain. The CDR3 loop spans 13 amino acids. Trimming left V 7 bases short and J 5 bases short, with 14 bases between. The CDR3 region has the DNA TGTGCCAGCACCCCGACGGGGTTGACTGAAGCTTTCTTT. Residues: CASTPTGLTEAFF.

The chain joins TRBV5-1 to TRBJ2-7, with D tentatively TRBD2 (6 bases). The germline V gene has CDR1 SGHRS and CDR2 YFSETQ. V gave up 7 bases and J gave up 5 bases, with 22 bases separating them. CDR3 length: 15 amino acids. CDR3 coding DNA: TGCGCCAGCCTCTTCGGGGGTCACGAAAGGAACGAGCAGTACTTC. Amino acids: CASLFGGHERNEQYF.

The chain employs TRBV5-5 and TRBJ2-5; TRBD2 is a possible D gene (6 bases). Deletions cut 2 bases from V and 4 bases from J, with 12 bases between. This CDR3 has 14 amino acids. Germline CDR1 is SGHKS and CDR2 is YYEKEE (reference sequence). CDR3 in amino acids: CASSFKGLSETQYF. The CDR3, as DNA: TGTGCCAGCAGCTTCAAGGGACTCTCAGAGACCCAGTACTTC.

The chain uses TRBV6-5 and TRBJ2-1; the D gene is possibly TRBD2 (7 bases). This CDR3 is 16 amino acids long. The germline V gene has CDR1 MNHEY and CDR2 SVGAGI. V lost 3 bases and J 9 bases, leaving 21 bases between the germline ends. The CDR3, as DNA: TGTGCCAGCAGTTATAACGAGCGGGGACACGCCGGTGAGCAGTTCTTC. This codes for CASSYNERGHAGEQFF.

This clone was picked up one time. The chain's CDR3 is CASSPSRAGGTEAFF. CDR3 nucleotides: TGTGCCAGCTCACCAAGTCGCGCAGGGGGGACTGAAGCTTTCTTT. This rearrangement joins TRBV18 to TRBJ1-1, with TRBD1 matching over 7 bases. After removal of 2 bases from V and 5 bases from J, the junction contained 8 bases not matched to a gene. This CDR3 is 15 amino acids long. The germline V gene has CDR1 KGHSH and CDR2 LQKENI.

The gene calls are TRBV7-2 and TRBJ2-1; D is possibly TRBD1 (6 bases). The CDR3 length is 14 residues. Between the trimmed V and J ends, which lost 4 bases and 1 base, there was a span of 8 bases. CDR1 SGHTA and CDR2 FQGNSA come from the germline V gene. DNA of the CDR3: TGTGCCAGCAGCTCGCAGGGGTCCTACAATGAGCAGTTCTTC. This gives the protein CASSSQGSYNEQFF.

This clone appeared many times. This chain links TRBV5-6 with TRBJ1-4; D gene unclear. The germline V gene encodes CDR1 SGHDT and CDR2 YYEEEE. This CDR3 has 16 residues. Trimming pared 0 bases from V and 0 bases from J, leaving 9 bases between. The CDR3 DNA reads as TGTGCCAGCAGCTTGGTGGGCGCTGCAACTAATGAAAAACTGTTTTTT. This sequence encodes CASSLVGAATNEKLFF.

The rearrangement uses TRBV7-8 and TRBJ1-3; D uncertain. Trimming took off 5 bases at V and 0 bases at J, with 11 bases between the two ends. The germline V gene has CDR1 SGHVS and CDR2 FQNEAQ. CDR3 length: 15 amino acids. The CDR3 here is CASSPSGGSGNTIYF. The CDR3 bases are TGTGCCAGCAGCCCATCAGGAGGCTCTGGAAACACCATATATTTT.

The V gene is TRBV7-9, the J gene TRBJ2-3; 12 bases match TRBD2. Germline CDR1 is SEHNR and CDR2 is FQNEAQ (reference sequence). V lost 5 bases to trimming and J lost 7 bases; unmatched junction nucleotides: 10. The CDR3 contains 16 residues. The DNA of the CDR3 is TGTGCCAGCAGCATGAGACTAGCGGGGGTCGAAAATACGCAGTATTTT. Translated, it gives CASSMRLAGVENTQYF.

The chain has TRBV18 and TRBJ1-4, with 7 bases that match TRBD1. The CDR3 has 15 amino acids. V lost 3 bases, J lost 7 bases, and 8 bases stayed unmatched. Germline V gene sequence: CDR1 KGHSH, CDR2 LQKENI. CDR3 sequence: CASSPPGQPFEKLFF. CDR3 nucleotide sequence: TGTGCCAGCTCACCCCCGGGACAGCCTTTTGAAAAACTGTTTTTT.

J is TRBJ2-5 and V is TRBV5-1; the D gene is possibly TRBD1 (6 bases). CDR3 length: 15 amino acids. Between the trimmed V and J ends, which lost 4 bases and 2 bases, there was a span of 15 bases. The germline CDR1 and CDR2 sequences are SGHRS and YFSETQ. CDR3 nucleotides: TGCGCCAGCAGCCCGCAGGGGAATTTACAAGAGACCCAGTACTTC. Translating gives CASSPQGNLQETQYF.

The chain couples TRBV24-1 to TRBJ1-1; D is ambiguous. The length of the CDR3 is 13 residues. The germline CDR1 and CDR2 sequences are KGHDR and SFDVKD. V was pared by 7 bases and J by 3 bases, with 11 bases between. DNA for the CDR3: TGTGCCACCAGCGGCGGGGATTACACTGAAGCTTTCTTT. This encodes CATSGGDYTEAFF.

This clone was detected only a few times. The chain links TRBV6-6 to TRBJ1-2; 9 bases map to TRBD1. Trimming took 4 bases from V and 6 from J; bases not matched to a gene: 3. Germline V CDR1 and CDR2: MNHNY, SVGAGI (reference sequence). The CDR3 runs to 13 residues. CDR3: CASSSTGGNGYTF. Written as DNA, the CDR3 is TGTGCCAGCAGTTCAACAGGGGGCAATGGCTACACCTTC.

The V and J genes are TRBV6-5 and TRBJ2-7, with 9 bases matching TRBD1. Germline V gene sequence: CDR1 MNHEY, CDR2 SVGAGI. The V segment lost 5 bases and the J segment 5 bases; nucleotides outside the gene matches: 10. The CDR3 consists of 15 residues. This chain's CDR3 is CASSPPDRGLNEQYF. CDR3 bases: TGTGCCAGCAGTCCCCCGGACAGGGGCCTCAACGAGCAGTACTTC.

This clone has only one observation. J is TRBJ2-1 and V is TRBV7-3; 11 nucleotides agree with TRBD2. The germline gives CDR1 SGHTA, CDR2 FQGTGA. The V segment lost 1 base and the J segment 7 bases; nucleotides outside the gene matches: 9. CDR3 length: 17 residues. The CDR3 sequence is CASSLSLAGGQVNEQFF. The CDR3 nucleotides read TGTGCCAGCAGCTTAAGCCTAGCGGGGGGCCAAGTAAATGAGCAGTTCTTC.